Presented here are 28 T cell receptor beta chains from one specimen sequenced in a study of cytomegalovirus exposure and HLA in healthy donors. Profiled with immunoSEQ multiplex PCR; TCRdb holds only in-frame clones, not every one. This table has about 120,000 clones, 80% to 90% appearing once. The sequencing input was PBMCs. The source of these receptors is a young man in good health and CMV-seropositive.

V gene TRBV25-1 combines with J gene TRBJ2-1; D unclear. Germline CDR1 reads MGHDK; CDR2 reads SYGVNS. Trimming removed 3 bases from V and 9 bases from J, with 6 bases in between. The CDR3 covers 11 residues. CDR3 sequence (DNA): TGTGCCAGCAGTGACAGGCTTGAGCAGTTCTTC. Protein product: CASSDRLEQFF.

This clone showed up just once. The chain joins TRBV7-6 to TRBJ2-5; 7 bases line up with TRBD1. CDR3 length: 17 amino acids. Trimming at V came to 1 base and at J to 2 bases, leaving 10 bases not matched to a gene. Per the germline V gene, CDR1 is SGHVS and CDR2 is FNYEAQ. The CDR3 region has the DNA TGTGCCAGCAGCTTAGAAAGGGGGCGCAGTGGACAAGAGACCCAGTACTTC. As protein: CASSLERGRSGQETQYF.

This clone was recorded only once. The chain is built from TRBV10-1 and TRBJ1-3, with a weak D call TRBD1 (5 bases). Germline CDR1 is WNHNN and CDR2 is SYGVQD (reference sequence). V lost 6 bases to trimming and J lost 0 bases, with 12 bases between them. The CDR3 covers 15 residues. The CDR3: CASRQDGDSGNTIYF. The CDR3 bases are TGCGCCAGCAGACAGGACGGAGACTCTGGAAACACCATATATTTT.

This rearrangement joins TRBV15 to TRBJ1-2; TRBD1 matches at 10 bases. Trimming took 5 bases from V and 3 from J; bases not matched to a gene: 9. This CDR3 is 16 amino acids long. Germline CDR1 is LNHNV and CDR2 is YYDKDF (reference sequence). The CDR3: CATSPGQGIPDYGYTF. CDR3 sequence (DNA): TGTGCCACCAGCCCGGGACAGGGGATCCCCGACTATGGCTACACCTTC.

The chain is built from TRBV27 and TRBJ2-1, with D perhaps matching TRBD1 (6 bases). The germline V gene encodes CDR1 MNHEY and CDR2 SMNVEV (reference sequence). The germline V and J ends were trimmed by 2 bases and 2 bases, with 13 bases remaining between them. CDR3 length equals 16 residues. CDR3 in amino acids: CASSLMTGRTYNEQFF. The CDR3 coding sequence is TGTGCCAGCAGTTTAATGACAGGCCGTACCTACAATGAGCAGTTCTTC.

V gene TRBV6-1 combines with J gene TRBJ1-5; D is unresolved. V lost 2 bases, J lost 1 base, and 9 bases lay in between. The CDR3 has 15 amino acids. Germline loops: CDR1 MNHNS, CDR2 SASEGT. The DNA for the CDR3 is TGTGCCAGCAGTGAATGGGCCTGGAGCAATCAGCCCCAGCATTTT. This translates into CASSEWAWSNQPQHF.

The chain combines TRBV18 with TRBJ2-1, with a tentative D call TRBD1 (6 bases). The CDR3 totals 15 residues. Deletions cut 3 bases from V and 7 bases from J, with 16 bases between. Germline loops: CDR1 KGHSH, CDR2 LQKENI. The CDR3 DNA is TGTGCCAGCTCACCCCAGGGGTTTTGGGAGAATGAGCAGTTCTTC. The encoded protein is CASSPQGFWENEQFF.

V gene TRBV5-1 combines with J gene TRBJ1-1, with D unresolved. Trimming stripped 0 bases from V and 5 bases from J, with 14 bases between. Germline assignment: CDR1 SGHRS and CDR2 YFSETQ. This CDR3 is built from 15 residues. The CDR3 reads CASSLGYGVLTEAFF. DNA of the CDR3: TGCGCCAGCAGCTTGGGATACGGGGTTTTAACTGAAGCTTTCTTT.

The V gene is TRBV7-2, the J gene TRBJ2-1, with 7 bases fitting TRBD2. The V and J ends lost 3 bases and 5 bases, in that order; junction bases with no gene match: 4. Germline-derived CDR1 and CDR2 are SGHTA and FQGNSA. This CDR3 has 14 residues. The CDR3 sequence: CASSLGLPHNEQFF. The CDR3 DNA is TGTGCCAGCAGCTTGGGACTACCACACAATGAGCAGTTCTTC. The full variable domain, its missing parts supplied by reference TRBV7-2 and TRBJ2-1, is GAGVSQSPSNKVTEKGKDVELRCDPISGHTALYWYRQSLGQGLEFLIYFQGNSAPDKSGLPSDRFSAERTGGSVSTLTIQRTQQEDSAVYLCASSLGLPHNEQFFGPGTRLTVL.

The gene calls are TRBV4-1 and TRBJ2-1; 7 bases are shared with TRBD2. CDR3 size: 16 residues. The germline V gene has CDR1 MGHRA and CDR2 YSYEKL. Trimming cost V 1 base and J 3 bases; bases outside gene matches: 6. The CDR3 protein is CASSQGLADYYNEQFF. The CDR3 DNA is TGCGCCAGCAGCCAAGGGCTAGCGGATTACTACAATGAGCAGTTCTTC.

J is TRBJ2-7 and V is TRBV9; perhaps TRBD2 as D (6 bases). V was cut by 2 bases and J by 0 bases, with 6 bases left in between. CDR1 and CDR2 from the germline V gene are SGDLS and YYNGEE. There are 13 residues in the CDR3. The CDR3 sequence: CASSVGLSYEQYF. The CDR3 nucleotides are TGTGCCAGCAGCGTGGGACTCTCCTACGAGCAGTACTTC.

The chain employs TRBV11-3 and TRBJ2-1; D perhaps matches TRBD1 (5 bases). The V gene lost 1 base and the J gene lost 9 bases, with 19 bases spanning the gap. The CDR3 covers 16 residues. Germline loops: CDR1 SGHNT, CDR2 YENEEA. In DNA form, the CDR3 reads TGTGCCAGCAGCTTAGGGGGCCTAGAGGTTGGTGGTGAGCAGTTCTTC. This codes for CASSLGGLEVGGEQFF.

This clone was seen only a few times. This chain's CDR3 is CASSEGASGGHNEQFF. In nucleotides, the CDR3 is TGTGCCAGCAGTGAGGGGGCTAGCGGGGGGCACAATGAGCAGTTCTTC. This chain uses TRBV6-4 with TRBJ2-1; 11 bases are a match to TRBD2. The CDR3 contains 16 residues. Germline CDR1 MRHNA, CDR2 SNTAGT. V shed 3 bases, J shed 5 bases, and the junction held 6 bases outside the gene matches.

This chain links TRBV5-5 with TRBJ1-6; D unresolved. Germline V gives CDR1 SGHKS, CDR2 YYEKEE (reference sequence). The V end lost 1 base, the J end lost 14 bases, and 10 bases lay between the germline ends. CDR3 length equals 12 residues. In DNA form, the CDR3 reads TGTGCCAGCAGCTTGCCCCGCGCGGCCCTCCACTTT. Encoded protein: CASSLPRAALHF.

The J gene is TRBJ1-5, the V gene TRBV28; D is unclear. The CDR3 is made up of 13 amino acids. Deletions cut 10 bases from V and 2 bases from J, with 12 bases between. Germline CDR1 and CDR2: MDHEN and SYDVKM. CDR3 DNA sequence: TGTGCCACGGTTGAGGGAGGCAATCAGCCCCAGCATTTT. Its protein product is CATVEGGNQPQHF.

The count of this clone is one. V is TRBV5-1 and J is TRBJ1-4; D unresolved. CDR1 and CDR2 from the germline V gene are SGHRS and YFSETQ. V was shortened by 0 bases and J by 0 bases, with 12 bases between the two germline ends. This CDR3 has 17 residues. The chain's CDR3 is CASSLGAGLSTNEKLFF. Written as DNA, the CDR3 is TGCGCCAGCAGCTTGGGGGCAGGACTATCAACTAATGAAAAACTGTTTTTT.

The gene calls are TRBV7-9 and TRBJ1-2, with D perhaps matching TRBD1 (5 bases). Deletions cut 5 bases from V and 8 bases from J, with 15 bases between. The CDR3 length is 13 residues. Germline CDR1 and CDR2: SEHNR and FQNEAQ (reference sequence). CDR3 sequence (DNA): TGTGCCAGCAGCCCGAGGAGGGGAGCAGGCTACACCTTC. This sequence encodes CASSPRRGAGYTF.

V is TRBV19 and J is TRBJ1-1; D not certain. Per the germline V gene, CDR1 is LNHDA and CDR2 is SQIVND (reference sequence). This CDR3 spans 15 amino acids. Trimming took off 3 bases at V and 0 bases at J, with 11 bases between the two ends. In DNA form, the CDR3 reads TGTGCCAGTAGTATCATGGCAGGCGTGAACACTGAAGCTTTCTTT. Residues: CASSIMAGVNTEAFF. Full variable domain (remainder filled in from reference TRBV19 and TRBJ1-1): DGGITQSPKYLFRKEGQNVTLSCEQNLNHDAMYWYRQDPGQGLRLIYYSQIVNDFQKGDIAEGYSVSREKKESFPLTVTSAQKNPTAFYLCASSIMAGVNTEAFFGQGTRLTVV.

As to this clone: At one of its ends the junction is not consistent with the germline gene, which may arise from a read error. The chain joins TRBV4-3 to TRBJ2-1; 9 positions agree with TRBD2. CDR1 and CDR2 (germline): LGHNA, YSLEER. CDR3 length: 17 amino acids. The chain's CDR3 is CASSQDRSGGPYIEQFF. The DNA of the CDR3 is TGCGCCAGCAGCCAAGATCGGAGCGGGGGGCCCTACATTGAGCAGTTCTTC.

The genes are TRBV18 and TRBJ2-7; TRBD1 matches at 8 bases. Germline V gene lookup returns CDR1 KGHSH and CDR2 LQKENI. The V gene end was trimmed by 1 base and the J gene end by 0 bases; junction bases not matched to a gene: 2. The CDR3 covers 15 residues. CDR3 residues: CASSPQGQVSYEQYF. CDR3 DNA: TGTGCCAGCTCACCACAGGGACAGGTCTCCTACGAGCAGTACTTC.

This clone was observed once. The V call is TRBV6-5, the J call TRBJ1-1; D might be TRBD1 (5 bases). The germline CDR1 and CDR2 sequences are MNHEY and SVGAGI. The CDR3 has 14 residues. V shed 4 bases and J shed 3 bases, with 12 bases lying between them. The CDR3 nucleotides are TGTGCCAGCAGTTTCAGGGAGGGCGACACTGAAGCTTTCTTT. This gives the protein CASSFREGDTEAFF.

V and J are TRBV25-1 and TRBJ1-3; D gene ambiguous. Trimming removed 2 bases at V and 2 bases at J, with 7 bases between. Per the germline V gene, CDR1 is MGHDK and CDR2 is SYGVNS. The CDR3 consists of 14 residues. The CDR3 spells CASSEPGTGNTIYF. CDR3 sequence (DNA): TGTGCCAGCAGTGAACCCGGGACTGGAAACACCATATATTTT.

The chain has TRBV7-8 and TRBJ1-5; TRBD1 is a possible D gene (6 bases). This CDR3 comprises 18 residues. CDR1 and CDR2 from the germline V gene are SGHVS and FQNEAQ. The germline V and J ends were trimmed by 2 bases and 0 bases, with 17 bases remaining between them. The CDR3 nucleotides read TGTGCCAGCAGCTTACCCCGTCAGGGGTTGCATAGCAATCAGCCCCAGCATTTT. Translating gives CASSLPRQGLHSNQPQHF.

V usage is TRBV10-1 and J usage is TRBJ1-6; D might be TRBD1 (5 bases). Germline V gives CDR1 WNHNN, CDR2 SYGVQD (reference sequence). V was cut by 9 bases and J by 4 bases, with 16 bases left in between. The CDR3 runs to 15 residues. The CDR3 loop reads CARDRTGLYNSPLHF. In nucleotides, the CDR3 is TGCGCCAGGGACCGAACGGGACTGTATAATTCACCCCTCCACTTT.

In this sample, this clone turned up once. V is TRBV18 and J is TRBJ2-3, with 13 positions matching TRBD2. This CDR3 contains 18 residues. V gave up 4 bases and J gave up 2 bases; unmatched junction bases: 9. CDR1 and CDR2 (germline): KGHSH, LQKENI. The chain's CDR3 is CASSHFPGTSGDTDTQYF. In DNA form, the CDR3 reads TGTGCCAGCTCACACTTTCCCGGGACTAGCGGGGACACAGATACGCAGTATTTT.

This sequence joins TRBV5-1 and TRBJ2-5, with TRBD2 matching over 7 bases. V was pared by 2 bases and J by 7 bases, with 11 bases of the junction left unmatched. The germline V gene has CDR1 SGHRS and CDR2 YFSETQ. There are 15 residues in the CDR3. CDR3 loop: CASSFLGSGGRTQYF. CDR3 sequence (DNA): TGCGCCAGCAGCTTCCTCGGTTCTGGCGGGAGGACCCAGTACTTC.

This chain joins TRBV5-6 and TRBJ1-6; D unresolved. Trimming pared 0 bases from V and 6 bases from J, leaving 7 bases between. CDR3 size: 14 residues. Germline loops: CDR1 SGHDT, CDR2 YYEEEE. For the CDR3, the DNA is TGTGCCAGCAGCTTGGGAGTCCGTAATTCACCCCTCCACTTT. This gives the protein CASSLGVRNSPLHF.

This clone was counted a few times. The rearrangement joins TRBV18 to TRBJ2-7; D not certain. The CDR3 runs 14 residues. Germline V gene sequence: CDR1 KGHSH, CDR2 LQKENI. V was cut by 3 bases and J by 1 base, with 10 bases left in between. In nucleotides, the CDR3 is TGTGCCAGCTCACCTACCGACGGGTCCTACGAGCAGTACTTC. Amino acids: CASSPTDGSYEQYF.